This T cell receptor beta chain originates from a study of Graves' ophthalmopathy and Graves' hyperthyroidism. General study results and limits: Ophthalmopathy progression was predicted with 65% to 71% sensitivity and roughly 72% specificity.

The table lists this clonotype with many counts. Its specificity is not known. The germline V and J ends were trimmed by 2 bases and 1 base, with 11 bases remaining between them. Per germline, CDR1 SEHNR and CDR2 FQNEAQ (reference sequence). The CDR3 consists of 15 residues. The authors isolated PBMCs from around 10 ml of fresh peripheral blood. Amplification from RNA transcripts yielded the TCR beta CDR3 regions. First-round RT-PCR employed HTBI primers, with a second-round multiplex PCR after it. From the multiplex PCR reads, TCRdb called clonotypes with MiXCR, one entry per CDR3 protein. This sample carries around 400,000 distinct CDR3 sequences, around 20% of them seen once, and the ten largest clones take roughly 3.2%.

Specimen: peripheral blood. The clonotype comes from a young woman with stable Graves' hyperthyroidism. The V gene is TRBV7-9, the J gene TRBJ1-1, with unresolved D. The CDR3 region is CASSLIQYPNTEAFF. CDR3 nucleotides: TGTGCCAGCAGCTTAATTCAGTATCCGAACACTGAAGCTTTCTTT.